Sequencing of this T cell receptor (beta chain) was carried out in a study of T cell clonotyping in hematopoietic cell transplantation. The overall study: Cytoreduction preceded collection of pretransplant recipient samples. Study results and limitations: After transplant, recipient diversity fell while pathologically expanded clonotypes grew through day 180. Graft donor and pretransplant recipient Inverse Simpson Index values predicted broader posttransplant TCR diversity.

As for this clone: The antigen is not known.

The assay was immunoSEQ multiplex PCR, and TCRdb's table has in-frame clones only and misses some. Seen here are 45,000 or so clones, approximately 78% observed once, and the top ten hold approximately 5.7%. V shed 1 base and J 8 bases; nucleotides not matched to a gene: 9. The germline V gene encodes CDR1 PRHDT and CDR2 FYEKMQ (reference sequence). The CDR3 runs 15 residues. Time point meaning: recipient sample about 28 days before transplant, after cytoreduction. Samples: about 28 days before transplant, then days 30, 100 and 180 after. The gene calls are TRBV13 and TRBJ2-3; 7 bases line up with TRBD2. The sequence derives from a man aged 55-75 years with myelodysplastic syndrome. Some clones in this sample may be carry-over from other donors' samples. The sequencing used peripheral blood mononuclear cells, collected before stem cell transplant. CDR3 protein: CASSLVVAGGGTQYF. The CDR3 DNA follows: TGTGCCAGCAGCTTAGTGGTAGCGGGCGGTGGTACGCAGTATTTT. Variable domain in full (rest from reference TRBV13 and TRBJ2-3): AAGVIQSPRHLIKEKRETATLKCYPIPRHDTVYWYQQGPGQDPQFLISFYEKMQSDKGSIPDRFSAQQFSDYHSELNMSSLELGDSALYFCASSLVVAGGGTQYFGPGTRLTVL.